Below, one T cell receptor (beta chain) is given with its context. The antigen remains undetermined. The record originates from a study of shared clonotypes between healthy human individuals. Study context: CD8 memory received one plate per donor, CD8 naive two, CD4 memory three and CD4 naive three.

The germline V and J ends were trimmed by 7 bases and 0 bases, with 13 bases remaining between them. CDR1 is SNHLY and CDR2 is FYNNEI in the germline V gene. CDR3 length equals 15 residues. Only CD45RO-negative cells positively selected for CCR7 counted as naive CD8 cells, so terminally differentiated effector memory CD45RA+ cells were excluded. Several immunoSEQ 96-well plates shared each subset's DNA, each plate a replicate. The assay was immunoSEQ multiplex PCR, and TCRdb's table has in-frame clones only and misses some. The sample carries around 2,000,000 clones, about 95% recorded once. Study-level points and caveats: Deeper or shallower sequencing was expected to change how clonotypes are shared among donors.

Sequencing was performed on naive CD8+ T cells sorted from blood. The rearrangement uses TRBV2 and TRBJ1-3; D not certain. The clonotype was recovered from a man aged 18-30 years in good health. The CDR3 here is CASTDQRNSGNTIYF. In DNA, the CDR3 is TGTGCCAGCACCGATCAGAGGAACTCTGGAAACACCATATATTTT.